The present T cell receptor beta chain was sequenced within a study of glioma-infiltrating T cells after dendritic cell vaccination. Turning to the study itself: Between the early 2000s and the early 2010s, patients got autologous tumor lysate-pulsed dendritic cell vaccines. Three intradermal dendritic cell vaccine injections were given every two weeks.

Here immunoSEQ multiplex PCR was the method, and the copy in TCRdb shows in-frame clones only, minus some. The table includes tens of thousands of clones, roughly 80% detected once. Study results and caveats: Few patients contributed both blood and tumor specimens. Estimated pretreatment TIL content predicted outcome after dendritic cell vaccination.

About this clone itself: What it binds is not known.

CDR3 length: 16 amino acids. The V gene's germline CDR1 is SGDLS and CDR2 YYNGEE. Trimming removed 0 bases from V and 3 bases from J, with 16 bases in between. This TCR derives from a human donor with glioblastoma. The sequencing here drew on blood, taken before dendritic cell vaccination. The gene calls are TRBV9 and TRBJ2-7, with D hard to call. CDR3 coding DNA: TGTGCCAGCAGCGTAGGAGGAGCACTCTCTATCTACGAGCAGTACTTC. This translates into CASSVGGALSIYEQYF.